The 19 T cell receptor beta chains presented below share a single source sample, sequenced in a study of beta chain features in type 1 diabetes. As every portion of the isolated RNA was reverse transcribed, the sequencing read expressed TCRB transcripts. The table came from immunoSEQ multiplex PCR; TCRdb's copy has only in-frame clones and leaves some out. The sample includes about 470,000 clones, about 30% seen only once; the top ten take 0.05% to 0.065%. Input material: naive CD4+ T cells from blood. The source is a man between 18 and 35 years old in good health.

The V call is TRBV7-9, the J call TRBJ2-7; 8 nucleotides align to TRBD1. V trimming: 4 bases; J trimming: 0 bases; junction bases outside the gene matches: 2. CDR3 size: 14 residues. The germline V gene encodes CDR1 SEHNR and CDR2 FQNEAQ (reference sequence). CDR3 sequence (DNA): TGTGCCAGCAGCTCCGGGACAGGCTCCTACGAGCAGTACTTC. It is translated as CASSSGTGSYEQYF.

V gene TRBV6-1 combines with J gene TRBJ2-1; D may correspond to TRBD1 or TRBD2 (5 bases each). V dropped 2 bases and J dropped 2 bases, with 19 bases sitting between them. Germline assignment: CDR1 MNHNS and CDR2 SASEGT. The CDR3 is 18 amino acids. The CDR3 DNA reads TGTGCCAGCAGTGAAACCCCGGGGTACCAGGGCACCTACAATGAGCAGTTCTTC. Translated: CASSETPGYQGTYNEQFF.

The chain has TRBV11-3 and TRBJ2-3; D gene ambiguous. The V and J ends lost 1 base and 4 bases respectively, with 12 bases between them. The CDR3 spans 15 residues. The germline V gene encodes CDR1 SGHNT and CDR2 YENEEA. The CDR3 sequence is CASSLGGRKSDTQYF. DNA of the CDR3: TGTGCCAGCAGCTTAGGAGGCAGGAAATCAGATACGCAGTATTTT.

This chain connects TRBV28 to TRBJ1-2, with unresolved D. Trimming left V 5 bases short and J 1 base short, with 8 bases between. The germline CDR1 and CDR2 sequences are MDHEN and SYDVKM. The CDR3 is 13 amino acids. The CDR3 bases are TGTGCCAGCAGTCCGGGGATTAACTATGGCTACACCTTC. This codes for CASSPGINYGYTF.

The chain combines TRBV6-5 with TRBJ2-1; D unresolved. Germline values: CDR1 MNHEY, CDR2 SVGAGI. The CDR3 extends over 14 amino acids. Trimming cost V 4 bases and J 13 bases, with 20 bases left between them. Written as DNA, the CDR3 is TGTGCCAGCAGTTCCATGACCCTGTTGTACACCCAGTTCTTC. This encodes CASSSMTLLYTQFF.

This clone was seen only once. This chain joins TRBV13 and TRBJ2-6; D call uncertain. This CDR3 has 13 amino acids. Germline CDR1 is PRHDT and CDR2 is FYEKMQ (reference sequence). Deletions cut 3 bases from V and 0 bases from J, with 0 bases between. The CDR3, as DNA: TGTGCCAGCAGCTTCTCTGGGGCCAACGTCCTGACTTTC. Translated: CASSFSGANVLTF.

This clone came up a few times. The rearrangement uses TRBV29-1 and TRBJ2-5, with 7 bases that match TRBD2. The CDR3 length is 12 residues. The germline V gene has CDR1 SQVTM and CDR2 ANQGSEA. The ends lost 4 bases at V and 5 bases at J; junction bases unmatched: 4. CDR3 bases: TGCAGCGTTGTTAATAGCGGGGAGACCCAGTACTTC. Protein product: CSVVNSGETQYF.

The rearrangement uses TRBV29-1 and TRBJ1-2; D gene uncertain. Germline loops: CDR1 SQVTM, CDR2 ANQGSEA. The V gene lost 2 bases and the J gene lost 4 bases, with 8 bases spanning the gap. CDR3 size: 12 residues. The CDR3 sequence: CSVETVRYGYTF. CDR3 nucleotide sequence: TGCAGCGTTGAAACAGTCCGCTATGGCTACACCTTC.

CDR3 in amino acids: CASNAPGWEQFF. The DNA of the CDR3 is TGTGCCAGCAACGCCCCAGGGTGGGAGCAGTTCTTC. The V gene is TRBV7-9, the J gene TRBJ2-1; D might be TRBD1 (5 bases). Looked up from germline, CDR1 is SEHNR and CDR2 is FQNEAQ (reference sequence). The CDR3 sequence is 12 residues long. Trimming removed 7 bases at V and 10 bases at J, with 14 bases between.

This clone was picked up a small number of times. V usage is TRBV9 and J usage is TRBJ2-4; D is unresolved. This CDR3 has 15 amino acids. The V end lost 0 bases, the J end lost 3 bases, and 10 bases lay between the germline ends. CDR1 is SGDLS and CDR2 is YYNGEE in the germline V gene. The CDR3 DNA reads as TGTGCCAGCAGCGTAGAACCCTTAGGCAAAAACATTCAGTACTTC. This gives the protein CASSVEPLGKNIQYF. Filled out from reference TRBV9 and TRBJ2-4, the complete variable domain reads DSGVTQTPKHLITATGQRVTLRCSPRSGDLSVYWYQQSLDQGLQFLIQYYNGEERAKGNILERFSAQQFPDLHSELNLSSLELGDSALYFCASSVEPLGKNIQYFGAGTRLSVL.

In this sample, this clone turned up a few times. The V call is TRBV5-1, the J call TRBJ2-1; TRBD2 matches at 9 bases. Germline-derived CDR1 and CDR2 are SGHRS and YFSETQ. Trimming removed 2 bases from V and 7 bases from J; junction bases left unmatched: 10. This CDR3 has 16 residues. The CDR3 DNA is TGCGCCAGCAGCTTAGAGCTAGCGGGGAGAAGTAATGAGCAGTTCTTC. Its translation: CASSLELAGRSNEQFF.

This clone turned up a few times. The chain combines TRBV30 with TRBJ1-1, with 7 bases lining up with TRBD1. This CDR3 spans 12 amino acids. The trim removed 3 bases at V and 6 bases at J, leaving 4 bases unmatched. Germline lookup yields CDR1 GTSNPN and CDR2 SVGIG (reference sequence). The CDR3 DNA follows: TGTGCCTGGAGACGAAGGGGGCCTGAAGCTTTCTTT. Encoded protein: CAWRRRGPEAFF.

V and J are TRBV5-1 and TRBJ2-1; TRBD2 agrees at 15 bases. V shed 7 bases and J 8 bases; nucleotides not matched to a gene: 10. The CDR3 consists of 16 residues. The germline gives CDR1 SGHRS, CDR2 YFSETQ. CDR3 residues: CASSLGRTSGRDEQFF. The CDR3 DNA reads as TGCGCCAGCTCCCTGGGGCGGACTAGCGGGAGGGATGAGCAGTTCTTC. Based on the CDR3 plus reference TRBV5-1 and TRBJ2-1, the full variable domain is KAGVTQTPRYLIKTRGQQVTLSCSPISGHRSVSWYQQTPGQGLQFLFEYFSETQRNKGNFPGRFSGRQFSNSRSEMNVSTLELGDSALYLCASSLGRTSGRDEQFFGPGTRLTVL.

V gene TRBV9 combines with J gene TRBJ2-3, with TRBD2 matching over 10 bases. The CDR3 contains 17 residues. Germline V CDR1 and CDR2: SGDLS, YYNGEE. Trimming removed 1 base from V and 4 bases from J; junction bases left unmatched: 9. The CDR3 region has the DNA TGTGCCAGCAGCGTATATCTACTAGCGGGACGCGCAGATACGCAGTATTTT. This codes for CASSVYLLAGRADTQYF.

J is TRBJ2-5 and V is TRBV5-4; tentative D call: TRBD2 (5 bases). Per the germline V gene, CDR1 is SGHNT and CDR2 is YYREEE (reference sequence). V lost 9 bases, J lost 2 bases, and 17 bases lay in between. The length of the CDR3 is 14 residues. The CDR3 nucleotides read TGTGCCACATCACGTGCCAGCGGACAAGAGACCCAGTACTTC. Protein sequence: CATSRASGQETQYF.

This clone has more than one count but fewer than ten. This rearrangement joins TRBV9 to TRBJ2-1; 8 nucleotides match TRBD2. The trim removed 0 bases at V and 10 bases at J, leaving 12 bases unmatched. This CDR3 comprises 16 residues. CDR1 and CDR2 (germline): SGDLS, YYNGEE. The DNA of the CDR3 is TGTGCCAGCAGCGTAGGGTTTGCGGGAGGAATTTACGAGCAGTTCTTC. This sequence encodes CASSVGFAGGIYEQFF.

The sample holds a few counts of this clone. CDR3 bases: TGTGCCAGCAGCTTAGTTGGCAGGGGGCTACCAGATACGCAGTATTTT. This codes for CASSLVGRGLPDTQYF. The chain links TRBV13 to TRBJ2-3; TRBD1 agrees at 8 bases. This CDR3 is 16 amino acids long. CDR1 is PRHDT, CDR2 FYEKMQ, per germline (reference sequence). V lost 1 base and J lost 4; bases outside the gene matches: 7.

CDR3 in DNA: TGTGCCTGGAGTGCGTCCTGGTCTTGGGAGACCCAGTACTTC. This codes for CAWSASWSWETQYF. The chain has TRBV30 and TRBJ2-5, with D unclear. CDR3 size: 14 residues. V was pared by 1 base and J by 5 bases, with 14 bases between. Germline CDR1 reads GTSNPN; CDR2 reads SVGIG (reference sequence).

V usage is TRBV30 and J usage is TRBJ2-1; either TRBD1 or TRBD2 may supply D (5 bases each). The CDR3 covers 14 residues. V was pared by 2 bases and J by 3 bases, with 11 bases between. The germline CDR1 and CDR2 sequences are GTSNPN and SVGIG (reference sequence). CDR3 bases: TGTGCCTGGAGTAGGGGAGTGAGCTACAATGAGCAGTTCTTC. Translating it yields CAWSRGVSYNEQFF.